The 17 T cell receptor beta chains reported below all come from one sample, sequenced in a study of shared clonotypes between healthy human individuals. TCRdb's table, derived via immunoSEQ multiplex PCR, lists solely in-frame clones and lacks some. The repertoire holds approximately 2,000,000 clones, around 93% seen once, with approximately 1.6% in the top ten. Naive CD8 cells, CD45RO-negative and positively selected for CCR7, excluded terminally differentiated effector memory CD45RA+ cells. Source material: naive CD8+ T cells from PBMCs. These receptor sequences come from a young man in good health. Some clones in this sample may be carry-over from other donors' samples.

The count of this clone is one. The rearrangement joins TRBV7-3 to TRBJ2-2, with 7 bases lining up with TRBD2. Germline trimming cut 0 bases from V and 7 bases from J; bases unmatched to any gene: 5. This CDR3 spans 15 amino acids. Germline V gene sequence: CDR1 SGHTA, CDR2 FQGTGA. The CDR3 is CASSLTGGSGGELFF. For the CDR3, the DNA is TGTGCCAGCAGCTTAACAGGCGGGAGTGGCGGGGAGCTGTTTTTT.

Regarding this clone: Other DNA sequences from this sample encode an identical CDR3 as well. The chain employs TRBV28 and TRBJ1-3; no definite D call. CDR1 is MDHEN and CDR2 is SYDVKM in the germline V gene. Trimming removed 0 bases from V and 0 bases from J, with 3 bases in between. This CDR3 is built from 14 residues. DNA of the CDR3: TGTGCCAGCAGTTTATGGAGCTCTGGAAACACCATATATTTT. Protein: CASSLWSSGNTIYF.

The CDR3 coding sequence is TGTGCCAGCAGCCCACTTTTGACCGGCCGATGGGATGGCTACACCTTC. It specifies CASSPLLTGRWDGYTF. The chain couples TRBV27 to TRBJ1-2; D unresolved. This CDR3 is 16 amino acids long. The germline gives CDR1 MNHEY, CDR2 SMNVEV (reference sequence). Deletions cut 6 bases from V and 6 bases from J, with 23 bases between.

The V gene is TRBV7-9, the J gene TRBJ1-2; no clear D gene. Germline values: CDR1 SEHNR, CDR2 FQNEAQ (reference sequence). Trimming removed 7 bases from V and 0 bases from J, with 21 bases in between. This CDR3 region has 17 residues. In DNA form, the CDR3 reads TGTGCCAGCAAACTCACCGCTGACGGGGTGGCTAACTATGGCTACACCTTC. It encodes CASKLTADGVANYGYTF.

The J gene is TRBJ2-1, the V gene TRBV19, with D perhaps matching TRBD1 (5 bases). Germline V gene sequence: CDR1 LNHDA, CDR2 SQIVND (reference sequence). This CDR3 contains 14 residues. V was cut by 7 bases and J by 5 bases, with 15 bases left in between. The CDR3 region is CASTGAGPHNEQFF. The CDR3 nucleotides are TGTGCCAGTACGGGTGCAGGGCCCCACAATGAGCAGTTCTTC.

CDR3 in DNA: TGTGCCAGTAGGGACAGGGAACCTTCCTTAGCCAAAAACATTCAGTACTTC. This translates into CASRDREPSLAKNIQYF. The gene calls are TRBV19 and TRBJ2-4, with 8 bases identical to TRBD1. Germline CDR1 reads LNHDA; CDR2 reads SQIVND (reference sequence). The V segment lost 6 bases and the J segment 0 bases; nucleotides outside the gene matches: 10. The CDR3 runs to 17 residues. The whole variable domain, filled in from reference TRBV19 and TRBJ2-4, reads DGGITQSPKYLFRKEGQNVTLSCEQNLNHDAMYWYRQDPGQGLRLIYYSQIVNDFQKGDIAEGYSVSREKKESFPLTVTSAQKNPTAFYLCASRDREPSLAKNIQYFGAGTRLSVL.

This clone appeared a single time. The CDR3 is CSVDGGRGADTQYF. DNA of the CDR3: TGCAGCGTTGATGGGGGTCGGGGCGCAGATACGCAGTATTTT. The V and J genes are TRBV29-1 and TRBJ2-3, with D possibly being TRBD1 or TRBD2 (5 bases each). This CDR3 region has 14 residues. The V and J ends lost 3 bases and 4 bases respectively, with 14 bases between them. The germline V gene encodes CDR1 SQVTM and CDR2 ANQGSEA.

This clone has just one count. The chain employs TRBV9 and TRBJ2-1; TRBD2 agrees at 12 bases. Losses at the gene ends were 3 bases for V and 3 bases for J; bases not matched to a gene: 1. CDR1 is SGDLS and CDR2 is YYNGEE in the germline V gene. The CDR3 runs 15 residues. The CDR3, as DNA: TGTGCCAGCAGCGCTAGCGGGAGGGACTACAATGAGCAGTTCTTC. As protein: CASSASGRDYNEQFF.

The CDR3 nucleotides read TGTGCCAGCAGCTTGGCCCCGAGAGGGACCTATGGCTACACCTTC. This codes for CASSLAPRGTYGYTF. The V call is TRBV5-6, the J call TRBJ1-2; perhaps TRBD1 as D (5 bases). The CDR3 sequence is 15 residues long. Germline assignment: CDR1 SGHDT and CDR2 YYEEEE. Trimming pared 0 bases from V and 4 bases from J, leaving 13 bases between.

This clone was found many times. V usage is TRBV7-9 and J usage is TRBJ2-7; tentative D call: TRBD2 (5 bases). The CDR3 is 13 residues long. CDR1 and CDR2 (germline): SEHNR, FQNEAQ (reference sequence). The germline V and J ends were trimmed by 11 bases and 6 bases, with 20 bases remaining between them. Here the CDR3 reads CAAIKSGSFEQYF. CDR3 DNA sequence: TGTGCCGCGATTAAGAGTGGGAGTTTCGAGCAGTACTTC.

The rearrangement joins TRBV28 to TRBJ2-7; 7 bases line up with TRBD2. The length of the CDR3 is 14 residues. The germline V gene encodes CDR1 MDHEN and CDR2 SYDVKM. Trimming at V came to 7 bases and at J to 5 bases, leaving 11 bases not matched to a gene. The CDR3 is CASKVSSGIDEQYF. Here the CDR3 DNA reads TGTGCCAGCAAAGTGTCTAGCGGAATAGACGAGCAGTACTTC.

The genes are TRBV6-5 and TRBJ1-1, with D possibly being TRBD1 (5 bases). The CDR3 covers 14 residues. CDR1 and CDR2 (germline): MNHEY, SVGAGI. V lost 2 bases to trimming and J lost 7 bases, with 14 bases between them. The DNA for the CDR3 is TGTGCCAGCAGTTACCGGGAAGGGGTGATTGAAGCTTTCTTT. Translation gives CASSYREGVIEAFF.

The CDR3 here is CASSSRTSWEQFF. The CDR3 DNA follows: TGTGCCAGCAGCTCACGGACTTCTTGGGAGCAGTTCTTC. The chain has TRBV9 and TRBJ2-1, with D possibly being TRBD2 (5 bases). This CDR3 comprises 13 residues. Germline CDR1 and CDR2: SGDLS and YYNGEE. Trimming removed 4 bases at V and 10 bases at J, with 15 bases between.

Note on this clone: The same CDR3 also results from other DNA sequences found in this sample. The chain couples TRBV28 to TRBJ2-1; D not certain. V was shortened by 7 bases and J by 5 bases, with 3 bases between the two germline ends. The CDR3 has 10 amino acids. Germline-derived CDR1 and CDR2 are MDHEN and SYDVKM. This chain's CDR3 is CASKHNEQFF. CDR3 nucleotide sequence: TGTGCCAGCAAGCACAATGAGCAGTTCTTC.

Here the CDR3 DNA reads TGTGCCATCAGTTCAGACGGCCTTTTCTACGAGCAGTACTTC. It yields the protein CAISSDGLFYEQYF. V usage is TRBV10-3 and J usage is TRBJ2-7; D gene unclear. This CDR3 contains 14 residues. CDR1 is ENHRY, CDR2 SYGVKD, per germline. Deletions cut 5 bases from V and 3 bases from J, with 14 bases between.

The chain carries TRBV11-3 and TRBJ2-7; possible D gene TRBD1, 6 bases. From germline, CDR1 is SGHNT and CDR2 YENEEA. Trimming took 2 bases from V and 0 from J, leaving 17 bases between them. The CDR3 loop spans 17 amino acids. The CDR3 loop is CASSLYPTTGTSYEQYF. DNA of the CDR3: TGTGCCAGCAGCTTATACCCAACGACAGGTACCTCCTACGAGCAGTACTTC. The full variable domain, in which reference TRBV11-3 and TRBJ2-7 provide the parts outside the CDR3, is EAGVVQSPRYKIIEKKQPVAFWCNPISGHNTLYWYLQNLGQGPELLIRYENEEAVDDSQLPKDRFSAERLKGVDSTLKIQPAELGDSAVYLCASSLYPTTGTSYEQYFGPGTRLTVT.

The chain employs TRBV9 and TRBJ2-6; D is uncertain. V was shortened by 4 bases and J by 0 bases, with 5 bases between the two germline ends. The CDR3 contains 14 residues. Germline CDR1 and CDR2: SGDLS and YYNGEE. The CDR3: CASSIGSGANVLTF. DNA for the CDR3: TGTGCCAGCAGCATCGGCTCTGGGGCCAACGTCCTGACTTTC.